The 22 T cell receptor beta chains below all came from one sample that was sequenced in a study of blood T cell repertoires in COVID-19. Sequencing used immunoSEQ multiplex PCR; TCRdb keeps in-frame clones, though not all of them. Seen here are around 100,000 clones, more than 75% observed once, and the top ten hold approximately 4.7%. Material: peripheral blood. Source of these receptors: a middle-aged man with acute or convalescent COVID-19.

The CDR3 coding sequence is TGTGCCAGTAGTCCGAGGGGGCGAGAAGATACGCAGTATTTT. It is translated as CASSPRGREDTQYF. The chain is built from TRBV19 and TRBJ2-3, with 7 positions matching TRBD1. This CDR3 has 14 residues. Trimming took 5 bases from V and 5 from J; bases not matched to a gene: 7. Germline V CDR1 and CDR2: LNHDA, SQIVND (reference sequence).

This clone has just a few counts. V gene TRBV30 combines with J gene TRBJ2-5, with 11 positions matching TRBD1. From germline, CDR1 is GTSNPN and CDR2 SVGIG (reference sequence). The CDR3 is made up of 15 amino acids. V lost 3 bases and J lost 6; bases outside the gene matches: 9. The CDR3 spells CAWRARTGGAKTQYF. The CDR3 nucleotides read TGTGCCTGGAGGGCCCGGACAGGGGGCGCGAAGACCCAGTACTTC. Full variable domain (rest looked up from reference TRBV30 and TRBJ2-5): SQTIHQWPATLVQPVGSPLSLECTVEGTSNPNLYWYRQAAGRGLQLLFYSVGIGQISSEVPQNLSASRPQDRQFILSSKKLLLSDSGFYLCAWRARTGGAKTQYFGPGTRLLVL.

This chain's CDR3 is CASSLTGEAYEQYF. The CDR3 coding sequence is TGCGCCAGCAGCTTAACAGGGGAAGCCTACGAGCAGTACTTC. The gene calls are TRBV4-1 and TRBJ2-7; 7 nucleotides align to TRBD1. Germline lookup yields CDR1 MGHRA and CDR2 YSYEKL. V was pared by 5 bases and J by 2 bases, with 6 bases of the junction left unmatched. The CDR3 runs 14 residues.

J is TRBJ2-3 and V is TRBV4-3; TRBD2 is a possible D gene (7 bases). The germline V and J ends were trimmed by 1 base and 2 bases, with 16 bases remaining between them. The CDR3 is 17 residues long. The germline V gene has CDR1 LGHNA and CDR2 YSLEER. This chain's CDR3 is CASSQGDGGPSTDTQYF. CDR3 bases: TGCGCCAGCAGCCAAGGAGACGGGGGGCCTTCCACAGATACGCAGTATTTT.

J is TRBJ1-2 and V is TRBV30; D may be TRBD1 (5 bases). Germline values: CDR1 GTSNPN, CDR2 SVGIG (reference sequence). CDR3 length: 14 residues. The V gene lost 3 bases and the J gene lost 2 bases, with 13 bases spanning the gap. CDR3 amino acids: CAWRTGGANYGYTF. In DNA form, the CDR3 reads TGTGCCTGGAGGACGGGTGGGGCGAACTATGGCTACACCTTC.

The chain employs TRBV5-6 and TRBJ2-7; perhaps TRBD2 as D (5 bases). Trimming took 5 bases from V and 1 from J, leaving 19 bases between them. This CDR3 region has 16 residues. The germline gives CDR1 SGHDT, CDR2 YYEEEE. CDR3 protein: CASRLYTQSGSYEQYF. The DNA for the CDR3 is TGTGCCAGCAGATTGTATACACAATCGGGGTCCTACGAGCAGTACTTC. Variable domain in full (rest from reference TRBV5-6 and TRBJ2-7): DAGVTQSPTHLIKTRGQQVTLRCSPKSGHDTVSWYQQALGQGPQFIFQYYEEEERQRGNFPDRFSGHQFPNYSSELNVNALLLGDSALYLCASRLYTQSGSYEQYFGPGTRLTVT.

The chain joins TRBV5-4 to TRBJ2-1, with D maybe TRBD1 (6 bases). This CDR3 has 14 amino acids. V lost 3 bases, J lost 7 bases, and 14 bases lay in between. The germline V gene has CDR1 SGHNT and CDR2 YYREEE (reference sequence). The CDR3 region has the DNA TGTGCCAGCAGCTCCACTGGGGGCATGAATGAGCAGTTCTTC. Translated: CASSSTGGMNEQFF.

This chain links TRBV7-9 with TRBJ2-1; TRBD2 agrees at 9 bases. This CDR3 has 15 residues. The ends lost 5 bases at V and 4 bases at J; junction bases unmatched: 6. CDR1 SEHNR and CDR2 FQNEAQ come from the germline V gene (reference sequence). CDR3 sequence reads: CASSPLAGSYNEQFF. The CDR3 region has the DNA TGTGCCAGCAGCCCTCTAGCGGGGTCGTACAATGAGCAGTTCTTC.

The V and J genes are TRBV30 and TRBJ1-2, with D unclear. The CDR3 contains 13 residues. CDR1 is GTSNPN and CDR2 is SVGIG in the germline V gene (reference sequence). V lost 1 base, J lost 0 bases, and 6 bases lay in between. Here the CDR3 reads CAWSGTANYGYTF. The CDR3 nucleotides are TGTGCCTGGAGTGGCACTGCTAACTATGGCTACACCTTC.

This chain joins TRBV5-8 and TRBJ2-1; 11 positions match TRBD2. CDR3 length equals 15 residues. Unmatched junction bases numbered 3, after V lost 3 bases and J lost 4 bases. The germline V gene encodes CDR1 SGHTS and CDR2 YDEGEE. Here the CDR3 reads CASSSGTSGYNEQFF. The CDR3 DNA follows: TGTGCCAGCAGCTCGGGGACTAGCGGTTACAATGAGCAGTTCTTC.

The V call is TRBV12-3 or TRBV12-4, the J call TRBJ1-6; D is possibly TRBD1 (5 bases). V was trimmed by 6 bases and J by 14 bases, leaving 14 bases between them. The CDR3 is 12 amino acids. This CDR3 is CASSPQGAALHF. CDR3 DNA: TGTGCCAGCAGCCCGCAAGGGGCGGCCCTCCACTTT.

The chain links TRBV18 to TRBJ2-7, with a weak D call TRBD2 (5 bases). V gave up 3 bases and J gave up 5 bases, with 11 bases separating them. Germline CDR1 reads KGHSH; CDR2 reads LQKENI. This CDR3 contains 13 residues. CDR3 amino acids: CASSPGVLDEQYF. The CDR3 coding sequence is TGTGCCAGCTCACCCGGGGTCTTGGACGAGCAGTACTTC.

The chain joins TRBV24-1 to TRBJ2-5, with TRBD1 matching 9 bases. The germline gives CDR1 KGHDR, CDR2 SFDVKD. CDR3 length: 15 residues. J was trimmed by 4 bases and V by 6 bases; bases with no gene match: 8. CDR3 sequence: CATSTKQGAGETQYF. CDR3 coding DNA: TGTGCCACCAGTACAAAACAGGGGGCGGGAGAGACCCAGTACTTC.

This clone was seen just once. DNA of the CDR3: TGTGCCTGGAGCCTCCGGACTGCCGAGCAGTACTTC. Translated: CAWSLRTAEQYF. The chain joins TRBV30 to TRBJ2-7, with D maybe TRBD2 (5 bases). The germline V gene encodes CDR1 GTSNPN and CDR2 SVGIG (reference sequence). This CDR3 is built from 12 residues. V gave up 3 bases and J gave up 6 bases, with 12 bases separating them.

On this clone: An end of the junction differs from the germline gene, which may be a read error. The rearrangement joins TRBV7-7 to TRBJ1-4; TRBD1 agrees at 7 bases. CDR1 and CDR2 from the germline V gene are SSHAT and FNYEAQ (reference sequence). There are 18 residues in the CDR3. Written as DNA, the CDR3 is TGTGCTAGCAGCTTAGGGGGCATCGCATCTGCAACTAATGAAAAACTGTTTTTT. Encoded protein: CASSLGGIASATNEKLFF.

The CDR3 reads CASGMTGGIYNEQFF. The CDR3 nucleotides read TGTGCCAGCGGGATGACAGGGGGTATATACAATGAGCAGTTCTTC. The chain employs TRBV7-6 and TRBJ2-1; 9 bases align to TRBD1. V trimming: 8 bases; J trimming: 4 bases; junction bases outside the gene matches: 9. Looked up from germline, CDR1 is SGHVS and CDR2 is FNYEAQ. The CDR3 spans 15 residues.

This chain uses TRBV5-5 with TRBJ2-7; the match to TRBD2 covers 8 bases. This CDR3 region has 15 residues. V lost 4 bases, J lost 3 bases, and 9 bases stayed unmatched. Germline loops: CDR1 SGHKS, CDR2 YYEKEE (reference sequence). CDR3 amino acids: CASSKDTSGGYEQYF. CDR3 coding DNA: TGTGCCAGCAGCAAGGATACTAGCGGAGGCTACGAGCAGTACTTC.

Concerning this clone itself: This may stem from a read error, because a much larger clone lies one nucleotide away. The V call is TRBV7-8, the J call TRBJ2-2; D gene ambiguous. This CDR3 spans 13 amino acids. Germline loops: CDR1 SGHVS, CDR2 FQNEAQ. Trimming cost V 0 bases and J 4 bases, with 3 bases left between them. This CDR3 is CASSLASTGELFF. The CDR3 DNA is TGTGCCAGCAGCTTAGCCAGCACCGGGGAGCTGTTTTTT.

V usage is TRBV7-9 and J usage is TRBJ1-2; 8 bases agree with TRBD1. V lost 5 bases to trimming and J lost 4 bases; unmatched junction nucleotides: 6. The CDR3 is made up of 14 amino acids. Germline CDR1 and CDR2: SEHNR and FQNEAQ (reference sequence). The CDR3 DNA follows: TGTGCCAGCAGCATAAGGGACAGGTCCTATGGCTACACCTTC. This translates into CASSIRDRSYGYTF.

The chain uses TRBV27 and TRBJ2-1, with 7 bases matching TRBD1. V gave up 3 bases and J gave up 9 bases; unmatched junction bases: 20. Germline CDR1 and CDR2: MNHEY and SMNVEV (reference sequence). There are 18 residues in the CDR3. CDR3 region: CASSFSKYYDDRVGEQFF. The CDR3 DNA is TGTGCCAGCAGTTTCTCGAAATACTACGACGACAGGGTGGGTGAGCAGTTCTTC.

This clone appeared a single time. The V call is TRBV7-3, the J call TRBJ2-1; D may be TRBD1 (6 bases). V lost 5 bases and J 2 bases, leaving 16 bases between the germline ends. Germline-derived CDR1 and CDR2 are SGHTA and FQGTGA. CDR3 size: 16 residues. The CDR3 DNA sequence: TGTGCCAGCAGCCGCCTCCAGGGGACAACCTACAATGAGCAGTTCTTC. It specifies CASSRLQGTTYNEQFF.

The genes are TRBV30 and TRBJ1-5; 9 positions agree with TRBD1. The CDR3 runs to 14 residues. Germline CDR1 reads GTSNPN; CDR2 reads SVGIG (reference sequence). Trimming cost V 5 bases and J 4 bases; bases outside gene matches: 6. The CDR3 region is CAWGQGKGNQPQHF. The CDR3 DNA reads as TGTGCCTGGGGACAGGGGAAGGGGAATCAGCCCCAGCATTTT.